This TCR beta chain comes out of a study of Ad26.COV2.S vaccination and SARS-CoV-2 variants. Across the study: Recipients of Ad26.COV2.S got it intramuscularly, once or twice 56 days apart.

Regarding treatment: roughly 20 received Ad26.COV2.S at low or high dose, single or two shots; several received placebo; per-sample allocation not given. At day 63 after the first vaccine or placebo injection, samples were drawn. Study-wide points: It is possible that the TCR breadth and depth analyses underestimated the total T cell responses. Vaccine recipients had higher spike-specific TCR breadth than placebo recipients. For non-spike TCRs, breadth in vaccine recipients resembled that in placebo recipients.

Note on this clone: No antigen is known for it.

The protocol was immunoSEQ multiplex PCR, while the TCRdb copy is restricted to in-frame clones and leaves out a portion. Of 350,000 to 450,000 clones listed, 87% are singletons. Sample: peripheral blood, taken in a trial of Ad26.COV2.S vaccine versus placebo. This receptor was taken from a person between 18 and 65 years old who received the Ad26.COV2.S COVID-19 vaccine or a placebo.

CDR3 loop: CASSSRPGLGDNEQFF. CDR3 sequence (DNA): TGTGCCAGCAGTTCGCGACCGGGACTAGGGGACAATGAGCAGTTCTTC. This rearrangement joins TRBV11-2 to TRBJ2-1, with TRBD2 identical over 8 bases. This CDR3 is built from 16 residues. Germline CDR1 and CDR2: SGHAT and FQNNGV. V lost 6 bases to trimming and J lost 5 bases; unmatched junction nucleotides: 12.